These T cell receptor beta chains were read from a single sample in a study of shared clonotypes between healthy human individuals. Clones were read by immunoSEQ multiplex PCR, and TCRdb kept only the in-frame ones, dropping some. The sample lists nearly 1,000,000 clones, over 60% occurring once. Material: memory CD4+ T cells sorted from blood. These receptors originate from a man younger than 35 in good health. Both conserved end residues are part of each CDR3. D genes are given only for firm matches. Not all rows give a size; the values are once, few, many and, for expanded clones, a class.

TRBD1	TRBV19	TRBJ1-4	NA	TGTGCCAGTAGTCTGGGACAGGGTTATGAAAAACTGTTTTTT	CASSLGQGYEKLFF
NA	TRBV5-1	TRBJ1-1	NA	TGCGCCAGCAGCTTGGATGGCAGTCTAAACACTGAAGCTTTCTTT	CASSLDGSLNTEAFF
TRBD1	TRBV11-2	TRBJ2-1	NA	TGTGCCAGCACCATGGACAGGGGGACTTACAATGAGCAGTTCTTC	CASTMDRGTYNEQFF
TRBD1	TRBV19	TRBJ1-1	NA	TGTGCCAGTGGTCCGGACGACCGCAGGGGCAGGGGGCGTCTGAACACTGAAGCTTTCTTT	CASGPDDRRGRGRLNTEAFF
TRBD1	TRBV6-5	TRBJ1-6	NA	TGTGCCAGCAGGACAGGGAGCTCCTATAATTCACCCCTCCACTTT	CASRTGSSYNSPLHF
TRBD2	TRBV6-1	TRBJ2-7	NA	TGTGCCAGCAGTGTCGCGGGAGGGCACTACGAGCAGTACTTC	CASSVAGGHYEQYF
NA	TRBV6-1	TRBJ2-1	NA	TGTGCCAGCAGCACGCAAAGGAGCTACAATGAGCAGTTCTTC	CASSTQRSYNEQFF
NA	TRBV2	TRBJ1-5	few	TGTGCCAGTCGCTTGGGGCGCGTTTTGTCGAGTCAGCCCCAGCATTTT	CASRLGRVLSSQPQHF
NA	TRBV6-1	TRBJ1-1	once	TGTGCCAGCAGTGACGGTGGCGTTTGGGGTATACTCAAAAGGGCTTTCTTT	CASSDGGVWGILKRAFF
TRBD2	TRBV14	TRBJ2-7	NA	TGTGCCAGCAGCCAAAGAACGGGGGGTATCTCCTACGAGCAGTACTTC	CASSQRTGGISYEQYF
NA	TRBV27	TRBJ2-6	NA	TGTGCCAGCAGTTTGTCCGGTAACTCTGGGGCCAACGTCCTGACTTTC	CASSLSGNSGANVLTF